The sequence of this T cell receptor beta chain was determined in a study of OX40 agonist ivuxolimab in advanced cancers. Study information: It was ivuxolimab, an agonistic anti-OX40 (CD134) antibody, that patients were treated with.

About this clone: Its antigen is still unknown.

Trimming shortened V by 2 bases and J by 8 bases, and 15 bases separated the two germline ends. This CDR3 region has 15 residues. Germline CDR1 LGHNT, CDR2 FRNRAP. Autoimmune disease history or systemic immunosuppression disqualified patients. Assay: immunoSEQ multiplex PCR; the TCRdb copy retains only in-frame clones and omits some. The table has fewer than 20,000 clones, approximately 73% seen once. Study findings and constraints: Among patients with partial responses at 0.1-3.0 mg/kg, clonal expansion was among the lowest. At 0.1 to 3.0 mg/kg and by week 6, clonal expansion occurred in CD4+ and CD8+ blood T cells.

This clonotype originated in an adult with an advanced solid tumor such as melanoma, head and neck, liver or kidney cancer. The V gene is TRBV12-5, the J gene TRBJ1-4, with D perhaps TRBD1 (6 bases). Sample: CD4+ or CD8+ T cells sorted from blood, taken in a trial of the OX40 agonist ivuxolimab. The CDR3 loop is CASGLSPRGGEKLFF. The CDR3 DNA follows: TGTGCTAGTGGTTTGTCACCACGGGGGGGCGAAAAACTGTTTTTT.